Shown below are 19 T cell receptor beta chains from a single sample sequenced in a study of blood T cell repertoires in COVID-19. The table came from immunoSEQ multiplex PCR; TCRdb's copy has only in-frame clones and leaves some out. The data show around 150,000 clones, roughly 84% seen once. Sequencing was done on a sample of peripheral blood. The receptor set was obtained from a man aged 70-80 years with acute or convalescent COVID-19.

The chain combines TRBV4-1 with TRBJ1-1; TRBD1 matches 9 bases. V trimming: 1 base; J trimming: 1 base; junction bases outside the gene matches: 7. The germline V gene has CDR1 MGHRA and CDR2 YSYEKL. The CDR3 is 17 residues long. The CDR3 DNA sequence: TGCGCCAGCAGCCAAGGTCTAGGGGGACAGGGGAACACTGAAGCTTTCTTT. It codes for CASSQGLGGQGNTEAFF.

V is TRBV19 and J is TRBJ2-4, with D possibly TRBD2 on 7 matching bases. The CDR3 has 17 residues. V gave up 5 bases and J gave up 0 bases, with 17 bases separating them. Germline CDR1 and CDR2: LNHDA and SQIVND (reference sequence). DNA for the CDR3: TGTGCCAGTAGTCTGAAACAGGGACTACTAGCCAAAAACATTCAGTACTTC. Protein product: CASSLKQGLLAKNIQYF. The complete variable domain, with remaining parts taken from reference TRBV19 and TRBJ2-4, reads DGGITQSPKYLFRKEGQNVTLSCEQNLNHDAMYWYRQDPGQGLRLIYYSQIVNDFQKGDIAEGYSVSREKKESFPLTVTSAQKNPTAFYLCASSLKQGLLAKNIQYFGAGTRLSVL.

The chain combines TRBV5-1 with TRBJ2-3; D is unresolved. V was shortened by 3 bases and J by 4 bases, with 6 bases between the two germline ends. CDR1 and CDR2 (germline): SGHRS, YFSETQ. This CDR3 is built from 12 residues. CDR3 bases: TGCGCCAGCAGCTCCCAGGCAGATACGCAGTATTTT. Protein sequence: CASSSQADTQYF. The full variable domain, rest sourced from reference TRBV5-1 and TRBJ2-3, is KAGVTQTPRYLIKTRGQQVTLSCSPISGHRSVSWYQQTPGQGLQFLFEYFSETQRNKGNFPGRFSGRQFSNSRSEMNVSTLELGDSALYLCASSSQADTQYFGPGTRLTVL.

V and J are TRBV6-5 and TRBJ1-5, with TRBD1 matching 8 bases. Germline V gives CDR1 MNHEY, CDR2 SVGAGI. The CDR3 is 14 residues long. The V and J ends lost 6 bases and 6 bases, in that order; junction bases with no gene match: 7. CDR3 sequence: CASRGGQAGQPQHF. The CDR3 region has the DNA TGTGCCAGCAGAGGGGGACAGGCAGGTCAGCCCCAGCATTTT.

The V gene is TRBV14, the J gene TRBJ2-4; D gene unclear. Germline V lookup: CDR1 SGHDN, CDR2 FVKESK. CDR3 size: 13 residues. Trimming stripped 0 bases from V and 8 bases from J, with 8 bases between. Here the CDR3 DNA reads TGTGCCAGCAGCCAAGATCTGGCTGACATTCAGTACTTC. Its protein is CASSQDLADIQYF.

The chain is built from TRBV27 and TRBJ1-2; tentative D call: TRBD1 (6 bases). The CDR3 runs to 15 residues. In germline, CDR1 is MNHEY, CDR2 SMNVEV (reference sequence). The V end was cut by 8 bases, the J end by 0 bases, with 16 bases between. Written as DNA, the CDR3 is TGTGCCAGCGTTACAGGGATATCTACTAACTATGGCTACACCTTC. As protein: CASVTGISTNYGYTF.

The rearrangement joins TRBV25-1 to TRBJ1-2; D call uncertain. CDR1 is MGHDK, CDR2 SYGVNS, per germline. This CDR3 is built from 13 residues. Trimming left V 2 bases short and J 4 bases short, with 8 bases between. CDR3 protein: CASSENPFYGYTF. In DNA, the CDR3 is TGTGCCAGCAGTGAAAATCCTTTCTATGGCTACACCTTC.

This chain links TRBV7-2 with TRBJ1-1; 8 nucleotides align to TRBD1. Unmatched junction bases numbered 12, after V lost 5 bases and J lost 1 base. CDR1 SGHTA and CDR2 FQGNSA come from the germline V gene. The CDR3 is 17 residues long. The CDR3 bases are TGTGCCAGCAGCCCATCGGGGACAGGTCGCCCGAACACTGAAGCTTTCTTT. Its translation is CASSPSGTGRPNTEAFF.

J is TRBJ1-5 and V is TRBV6-1; no reliable D call. This CDR3 spans 15 amino acids. Germline CDR1 reads MNHNS; CDR2 reads SASEGT. Trimming left V 3 bases short and J 0 bases short, with 9 bases between. Here the CDR3 DNA reads TGTGCCAGCAGTGATCAAGTCTATAGCAATCAGCCCCAGCATTTT. This gives the protein CASSDQVYSNQPQHF.

The chain carries TRBV2 and TRBJ2-3; weak D call: TRBD2 (6 bases). V was trimmed by 7 bases and J by 0 bases, leaving 11 bases between them. The CDR3 has 14 amino acids. Germline assignment: CDR1 SNHLY and CDR2 FYNNEI. The CDR3 loop is CASKRESSTDTQYF. CDR3 in DNA: TGTGCCAGCAAACGGGAGTCTAGCACAGATACGCAGTATTTT.

V is TRBV19 and J is TRBJ1-4; D gene ambiguous. This CDR3 region has 12 residues. Germline V gene lookup returns CDR1 LNHDA and CDR2 SQIVND (reference sequence). V was trimmed by 8 bases and J by 7 bases, leaving 11 bases between them. The CDR3 loop is CASAVRGEKLFF. The CDR3 DNA sequence: TGTGCCAGTGCAGTCCGGGGTGAAAAACTGTTTTTT.

This clone was counted at least ten times. The V and J genes are TRBV13 and TRBJ2-7, with 11 bases lining up with TRBD2. Germline CDR1 reads PRHDT; CDR2 reads FYEKMQ (reference sequence). The CDR3 loop spans 16 amino acids. Trimming at V came to 5 bases and at J to 5 bases, leaving 11 bases not matched to a gene. CDR3 region: CASSLSSGGALNEQYF. The CDR3 bases are TGTGCCAGCAGCCTAAGTAGCGGGGGGGCCTTGAACGAGCAGTACTTC.

V and J are TRBV7-9 and TRBJ2-6; unclear D gene. The CDR3 spans 18 residues. V lost 7 bases and J 0 bases, leaving 19 bases between the germline ends. Per the germline V gene, CDR1 is SEHNR and CDR2 is FQNEAQ (reference sequence). CDR3 DNA sequence: TGTGCCAGCACCAAACCAGGTACCCCCGGCTCTGGGGCCAACGTCCTGACTTTC. Translated, it gives CASTKPGTPGSGANVLTF.

This clone was counted once. The chain joins TRBV6-6 to TRBJ2-7; D is perhaps TRBD1 (6 bases). CDR1 MNHNY and CDR2 SVGAGI come from the germline V gene (reference sequence). This CDR3 is built from 12 residues. Trimming took 10 bases from V and 1 from J, leaving 11 bases between them. In nucleotides, the CDR3 is TGTGCCACCCAGACAGGTTCCTACGAGCAGTACTTC. Residues: CATQTGSYEQYF.

This clone turned up a few times. The chain uses TRBV29-1 and TRBJ1-2, with 8 bases matching TRBD1. With V trimmed by 5 bases and J by 4 bases, 6 bases remained unmatched. CDR3 length: 13 amino acids. Germline V lookup: CDR1 SQVTM, CDR2 ANQGSEA. Here the CDR3 DNA reads TGCAGCGTTCCTACAGGGGGGGGCTATGGCTACACCTTC. This encodes CSVPTGGGYGYTF.

The chain couples TRBV7-2 to TRBJ2-7; D is possibly TRBD1 (6 bases). Germline assignment: CDR1 SGHTA and CDR2 FQGNSA. This CDR3 has 14 amino acids. V shed 5 bases and J shed 5 bases, with 16 bases lying between them. CDR3 sequence: CASSQGSRGDEQYF. The CDR3 DNA follows: TGTGCCAGCAGCCAAGGGTCCAGGGGCGACGAGCAGTACTTC. Full variable domain (outside the CDR3, taken from reference TRBV7-2 and TRBJ2-7): GAGVSQSPSNKVTEKGKDVELRCDPISGHTALYWYRQSLGQGLEFLIYFQGNSAPDKSGLPSDRFSAERTGGSVSTLTIQRTQQEDSAVYLCASSQGSRGDEQYFGPGTRLTVT.

V gene TRBV5-4 combines with J gene TRBJ1-2; no definite D call. Trimming removed 0 bases at V and 6 bases at J, with 12 bases between. From germline, CDR1 is SGHNT and CDR2 YYREEE (reference sequence). The length of the CDR3 is 14 residues. DNA for the CDR3: TGTGCCAGCAGCTTGGGCCCCACCCGGGATGGCTACACCTTC. Protein sequence: CASSLGPTRDGYTF.

The chain couples TRBV5-3 to TRBJ1-2, with D tentatively TRBD1 (6 bases). TRBV5-3 is given ORF status, its function remaining uncertain. Trimming cost V 0 bases and J 13 bases, with 16 bases left between them. The CDR3 contains 13 residues. This chain's CDR3 is CARSLVTGVRGTF. The CDR3 nucleotides are TGTGCCAGAAGCTTGGTGACAGGCGTCCGGGGCACCTTC.

This sequence joins TRBV12-3 or TRBV12-4 and TRBJ1-5, with D uncertain. V was clipped by 1 base and J by 6 bases, with 4 bases between them. The CDR3 is 12 residues long. In DNA, the CDR3 is TGTGCCAGCAGTTTAGGAGGTCAGCCCCAGCATTTT. It specifies CASSLGGQPQHF.